This T cell receptor beta chain was sequenced during a study of blood T cell repertoires in COVID-19. Study as a whole: COVID-19 samples, acute and convalescent, were from the United States, Italy and Spain. T cells, B-cell-depleted T cells, or PBMCs supplied cDNA or gDNA.

The length of the CDR3 is 15 residues. Trimming stripped 0 bases from V and 3 bases from J, with 10 bases between. CDR1 is SGDLS and CDR2 is YYNGEE in the germline V gene. As processed by the authors: Amplifying reference gene primers gave estimates of nucleated cell counts. The assay was immunoSEQ multiplex PCR, and TCRdb's table has in-frame clones only and misses some. The V and J calls and clone size were taken over from that table, and D and trimming were inferred from the DNA. The sample has around 280,000 clones; roughly 91% are singletons. The rearrangement joins TRBV9 to TRBJ1-3; no clear D. The receptor was derived from a woman aged 25 to 39 with COVID-19, enrolled during active disease. Sequenced input: peripheral blood. Here the CDR3 reads CASSVGRVGGNTIYF. The CDR3 DNA reads as TGTGCCAGCAGCGTAGGACGGGTCGGTGGAAACACCATATATTTT.